Following are 23 T cell receptor beta chains from one sample sequenced in a study of T cells in Graves' hyperthyroidism and ophthalmopathy. RNA transcripts were the template for amplifying TCR beta CDR3 regions. HTBI primers drove first-round RT-PCR of the TCR CDR3. TCRdb reprocessed the multiplex PCR reads with MiXCR, giving one entry per CDR3 protein. The repertoire holds around 600,000 distinct CDR3 sequences, with roughly 14% as singletons. The sample taken for sequencing was blood. These receptors were taken from a woman under 40 with Graves' hyperthyroidism.

Here the CDR3 reads CSARDAGVSTDTQYF. The CDR3 DNA reads TGCAGTGCTAGAGATGCGGGAGTCAGCACAGATACGCAGTATTTT. The chain couples TRBV20-1 to TRBJ2-3; 7 nucleotides agree with TRBD2. CDR1 and CDR2 from the germline V gene are DFQATT and SNEGSKA (reference sequence). The CDR3 length is 15 residues. V trimming: 0 bases; J trimming: 0 bases; junction bases outside the gene matches: 3.

Many counts were recorded for this clonotype. The genes are TRBV29-1 and TRBJ2-7; a possible D gene is TRBD1 (6 bases). V was clipped by 4 bases and J by 2 bases, with 12 bases between them. The V gene's germline CDR1 is SQVTM and CDR2 ANQGSEA. The CDR3 loop spans 13 amino acids. This CDR3 is CSVGSTGPYEQYF. The CDR3, as DNA: TGCAGCGTTGGTAGTACAGGGCCCTACGAGCAGTACTTC.

This clonotype was recorded at least ten times. The J gene is TRBJ2-3, the V gene TRBV5-1; 9 nucleotides agree with TRBD2. Germline lookup yields CDR1 SGHRS and CDR2 YFSETQ. The CDR3 extends over 17 amino acids. After removal of 0 bases from V and 6 bases from J, the junction contained 11 bases not matched to a gene. CDR3 DNA: TGCGCCAGCAGCTTGGCCGTCGGACTAGCGTCTCTGGATACGCAGTATTTT. It is translated as CASSLAVGLASLDTQYF.

This clonotype was counted at least ten times. The rearrangement links TRBV12-3 or TRBV12-4 to TRBJ2-2, with 14 positions matching TRBD2. With V trimmed by 6 bases and J by 4 bases, 4 bases remained unmatched. The CDR3 totals 16 residues. CDR3 amino acids: CASRGTSGSVTGELFF. DNA for the CDR3: TGTGCCAGCAGGGGGACTAGCGGGAGCGTCACCGGGGAGCTGTTTTTT.

The chain has TRBV29-1 and TRBJ2-2; 7 bases line up with TRBD2. The CDR3 totals 14 residues. Per the germline V gene, CDR1 is SQVTM and CDR2 is ANQGSEA. J gave up 2 bases and V 5 bases, and 5 bases lay outside the gene matches. The CDR3 reads CSVTSGLNTGELFF. The CDR3 DNA follows: TGCAGCGTTACCTCGGGACTAAACACCGGGGAGCTGTTTTTT.

This clonotype was detected ten times or more. V is TRBV6-1 and J is TRBJ1-2, with D uncertain. This CDR3 has 14 amino acids. The V and J ends lost 6 bases and 0 bases respectively, with 11 bases between them. Germline lookup yields CDR1 MNHNS and CDR2 SASEGT. In nucleotides, the CDR3 is TGTGCCAGCAGCCCAGGACCGTCTAACTATGGCTACACCTTC. Translation: CASSPGPSNYGYTF.

This clonotype was observed a few times. The CDR3 sequence: CATGVTGGSYEQYF. CDR3 nucleotides: TGTGCCACTGGAGTGACGGGAGGCTCCTACGAGCAGTACTTC. The chain employs TRBV10-3 and TRBJ2-7, with TRBD2 identical over 7 bases. CDR1 ENHRY and CDR2 SYGVKD come from the germline V gene. Trimming at V came to 10 bases and at J to 0 bases, leaving 9 bases not matched to a gene. This CDR3 comprises 14 residues.

In this sample, this clonotype turned up many times. The chain employs TRBV7-2 and TRBJ1-1; D remains ambiguous. The CDR3 consists of 18 residues. Germline V gene data show CDR1 as SGHTA and CDR2 as FQGNSA. The V end was cut by 1 base, the J end by 4 bases, with 22 bases between. The CDR3 spells CASSLGLGLADRGTEAFF. The CDR3 bases are TGTGCCAGCAGCTTAGGTTTGGGCCTGGCGGACCGGGGCACTGAAGCTTTCTTT.

The chain couples TRBV24-1 to TRBJ2-3; D possibly corresponds to TRBD1 (5 bases). CDR3 length: 14 residues. The germline gives CDR1 KGHDR, CDR2 SFDVKD. Trimming removed 3 bases at V and 1 base at J, with 7 bases between. The CDR3, as DNA: TGTGCCACCAGTGATGGCAGGGGCACAGATACGCAGTATTTT. Its protein product is CATSDGRGTDTQYF.

The rearrangement uses TRBV6-2 or TRBV6-3 and TRBJ2-2, with D maybe TRBD1 (6 bases). CDR3 length: 14 amino acids. CDR1 MNHEY and CDR2 SVGEGT come from the germline V gene. Between the trimmed V and J ends, which lost 7 bases and 6 bases, there was a span of 15 bases. The CDR3 reads CASTLGASAGELFF. The DNA of the CDR3 is TGTGCCAGCACCCTGGGGGCTAGTGCCGGGGAGCTGTTTTTT.

This clonotype was detected only a few times. This chain links TRBV29-1 with TRBJ1-3; D unclear. Germline V gene data show CDR1 as SQVTM and CDR2 as ANQGSEA. The V and J ends lost 4 bases and 4 bases respectively, with 8 bases between them. CDR3 length equals 12 residues. The CDR3 spells CSVVISGNTIYF. For the CDR3, the DNA is TGCAGCGTTGTAATCTCGGGAAACACCATATATTTT.

This clonotype has only a few counts. A much larger clone lies one base from this, so it may be a read error. This chain uses TRBV27 with TRBJ2-7; D possibly corresponds to TRBD2 (5 bases). Germline CDR1 is MNHEY and CDR2 is SMNVEV (reference sequence). V was clipped by 5 bases and J by 3 bases, with 14 bases between them. The CDR3 is made up of 14 amino acids. CDR3 sequence (DNA): TGTGCCAGCAGTACCTCGGACGGGATCTACGAGCAGTACTTC. Encoded protein: CASSTSDGIYEQYF.

This clonotype appeared many times. J is TRBJ2-3 and V is TRBV2; the D gene is possibly TRBD2 (5 bases). Per the germline V gene, CDR1 is SNHLY and CDR2 is FYNNEI. The CDR3 contains 15 residues. Trimming removed 3 bases from V and 9 bases from J, with 19 bases in between. This CDR3 is CASSERGSGWKTQYF. CDR3 nucleotide sequence: TGTGCCAGCAGTGAGAGAGGGAGTGGCTGGAAAACGCAGTATTTT.

This clonotype was detected many times. This chain connects TRBV30 to TRBJ1-2; D is undetermined. Trimming removed 2 bases at V and 4 bases at J, with 8 bases between. The CDR3 has 12 amino acids. Germline CDR1 GTSNPN, CDR2 SVGIG (reference sequence). DNA for the CDR3: TGTGCCTGGAGTCCCGACACCTATGGCTACACCTTC. This sequence encodes CAWSPDTYGYTF.

This clonotype was counted at least ten times. V is TRBV12-3 or TRBV12-4 and J is TRBJ2-1, with 10 bases lining up with TRBD1. The CDR3 consists of 24 residues. V lost 5 bases to trimming and J lost 2 bases; unmatched junction nucleotides: 30. The CDR3 nucleotides read TGTGCCAGCAGTCTCCGTTCCAGACAGGGGGCCTATAGCAGCAGAGTCAGGGCCTACAATGAGCAGTTCTTC. It codes for CASSLRSRQGAYSSRVRAYNEQFF.

This clonotype has a count of ten or more. The J gene is TRBJ2-1, the V gene TRBV12-3 or TRBV12-4, with D possibly TRBD2 on 5 matching bases. The CDR3 spans 19 residues. V lost 3 bases to trimming and J lost 0 bases, with 21 bases between them. CDR3 loop: CASSLWVLQRPGSYNEQFF. CDR3 in DNA: TGTGCCAGCAGTTTGTGGGTCCTCCAGCGGCCGGGCTCCTACAATGAGCAGTTCTTC.

This clonotype was counted at least ten times. The chain couples TRBV20-1 to TRBJ2-5; 13 nucleotides match TRBD2. Per the germline V gene, CDR1 is DFQATT and CDR2 is SNEGSKA (reference sequence). V gave up 5 bases and J gave up 5 bases; unmatched junction bases: 5. The CDR3 runs to 14 residues. The CDR3 DNA reads TGCAGTGCTCGGACTAGCGGGAGTGTTGAGACCCAGTACTTC. Translated: CSARTSGSVETQYF.

This clonotype was recorded many times. The chain combines TRBV6-1 with TRBJ2-7, with 8 bases fitting TRBD2. V lost 5 bases and J lost 2; bases outside the gene matches: 5. Germline V gene sequence: CDR1 MNHNS, CDR2 SASEGT. CDR3 size: 14 residues. Here the CDR3 DNA reads TGTGCCAGCAGTCGGAGCGGGAGTACCTACGAGCAGTACTTC. This translates into CASSRSGSTYEQYF.

In nucleotides, the CDR3 is TGTGCCAGCAGCTTAAGTCGCGGTCTCAATGAGCAGTTCTTC. This codes for CASSLSRGLNEQFF. This chain connects TRBV7-3 to TRBJ2-1, with unresolved D. This CDR3 spans 14 amino acids. Deletions cut 1 base from V and 6 bases from J, with 10 bases between. In germline, CDR1 is SGHTA, CDR2 FQGTGA.

As regards this clonotype: At one end, the junction sequence differs from germline, possibly due to a read error. This sequence joins TRBV2 and TRBJ1-4, with no clear D. Germline V CDR1 and CDR2: SNHLY, FYNNEI. This CDR3 has 13 residues. The CDR3 loop is CTSKFGNEEKLFF. CDR3 coding DNA: TGTACCAGCAAGTTTGGCAATGAGGAAAAACTGTTTTTT.

The rearrangement links TRBV4-2 to TRBJ2-1, with D possibly matching TRBD1 (6 bases). The V gene lost 3 bases and the J gene lost 10 bases, with 25 bases spanning the gap. The V gene's germline CDR1 is LGHNA and CDR2 YNFKEQ. The CDR3 loop spans 17 amino acids. The CDR3 nucleotides read TGTGCCAGCAGCCACGAACTACGACAGGCCCTCAAAGAGGAGCAGTTCTTC. Translating gives CASSHELRQALKEEQFF.

The V gene is TRBV6-5, the J gene TRBJ1-5; D may be TRBD1 (5 bases). CDR1 and CDR2 from the germline V gene are MNHEY and SVGAGI. V lost 2 bases, J lost 7 bases, and 9 bases lay in between. The CDR3 length is 13 residues. This CDR3 is CASSYAGAQPQHF. In DNA, the CDR3 is TGTGCCAGCAGTTACGCCGGGGCCCAGCCCCAGCATTTT.

This clonotype has more than one count but fewer than ten. This chain links TRBV9 with TRBJ2-3, with a possible D match to TRBD1 (5 bases). The V end was cut by 3 bases, the J end by 2 bases, with 16 bases between. This CDR3 spans 16 amino acids. In germline, CDR1 is SGDLS, CDR2 YYNGEE. CDR3 amino acids: CASSARRTLLTDTQYF. DNA for the CDR3: TGTGCCAGCAGCGCCCGTCGGACATTGCTCACAGATACGCAGTATTTT.